The clone carrying this TCR beta chain is a singleton in its sample. The target antigen is unknown. The data stem from a study of cytomegalovirus exposure and HLA in healthy donors. Study-level points and caveats: The number of N-insertions in an Asian-associated ancestry cluster was reportedly below the roughly 700-donor mean in a later analysis.

The CDR3 is 12 amino acids. Primers: 60 Vbeta forward and 13 Jbeta reverse. Original methodology: Among the unique TCR beta chains that a later analysis counted, about 85 million in all, about 12 million were shared. Method: immunoSEQ multiplex PCR; TCRdb's copy keeps in-frame clones and lacks some. Clonal size and the V and J genes are those of that table, whereas D and trimming came from the DNA. The sample comprises 150,000 or so clones, 77% of which are singletons, and 4% to 5% rests with the top ten. The sequencing input was PBMCs. The TCR comes from a male donor in good health and CMV-seropositive. The rearrangement uses TRBV21-1 and TRBJ1-1. TRBV21-1 is a pseudogene locus. Here the CDR3 reads CASSQPGGEAFF. CDR3 nucleotides: TGTGCCAGCAGCCAACCCGGGGGTGAAGCTTTCTTT.